The clone carrying this T cell receptor beta chain was seen once. The antigen is not known. Trimming cost V 6 bases and J 9 bases, with 8 bases left between them. This CDR3 spans 11 amino acids. Germline assignment: CDR1 MDHEN and CDR2 SYDVKM. The data stem from a study of cytotoxic CD8 clonotypes in ibrutinib-treated CLL. Only in-frame clones appear in the TCRdb table, and some are missing; sequencing was by immunoSEQ multiplex PCR. Here the sample spans under 200,000 clones, roughly 80% being singletons. Study outcomes and limitations: Contraction or stability on treatment characterized the public clonotypes, which were uncommon. Clonality at baseline surpassed age-matched healthy donors and tracked circulating CD8+ T-cell counts.

The gene calls are TRBV28 and TRBJ2-2; no firm D call. This TCR was recovered from a human donor with chronic lymphocytic leukemia. The material was PBMCs, obtained after 12 months of ibrutinib treatment. The CDR3 sequence is CASRGVRELFF. DNA of the CDR3: TGTGCCAGCAGAGGCGTTAGGGAGCTGTTTTTT.